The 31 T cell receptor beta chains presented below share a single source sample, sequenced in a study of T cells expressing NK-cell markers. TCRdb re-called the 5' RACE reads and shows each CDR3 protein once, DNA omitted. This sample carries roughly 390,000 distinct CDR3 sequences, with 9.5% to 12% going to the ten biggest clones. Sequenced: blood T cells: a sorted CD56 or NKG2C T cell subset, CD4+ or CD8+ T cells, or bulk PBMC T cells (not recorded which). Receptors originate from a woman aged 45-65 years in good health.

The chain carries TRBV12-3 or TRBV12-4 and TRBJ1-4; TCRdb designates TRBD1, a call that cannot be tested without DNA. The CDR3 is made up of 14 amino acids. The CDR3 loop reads CASSPGRGREKLFF.

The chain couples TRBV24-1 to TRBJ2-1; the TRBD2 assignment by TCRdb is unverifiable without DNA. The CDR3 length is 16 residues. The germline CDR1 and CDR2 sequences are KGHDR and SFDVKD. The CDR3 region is CATSDFGSGTRNEQFF.

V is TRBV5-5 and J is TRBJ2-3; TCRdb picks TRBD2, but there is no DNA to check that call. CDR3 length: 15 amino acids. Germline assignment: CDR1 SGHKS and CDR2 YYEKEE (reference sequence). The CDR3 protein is CASSFSVTSTDTQYF.

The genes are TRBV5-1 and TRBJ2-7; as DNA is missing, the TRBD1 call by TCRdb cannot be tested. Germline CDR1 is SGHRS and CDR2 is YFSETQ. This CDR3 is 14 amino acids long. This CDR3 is CASSWTGPTYEQYF.

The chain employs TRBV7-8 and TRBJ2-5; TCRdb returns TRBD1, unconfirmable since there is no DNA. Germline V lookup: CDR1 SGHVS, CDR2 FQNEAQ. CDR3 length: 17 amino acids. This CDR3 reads CASSLDSGPIVLGTQYF.

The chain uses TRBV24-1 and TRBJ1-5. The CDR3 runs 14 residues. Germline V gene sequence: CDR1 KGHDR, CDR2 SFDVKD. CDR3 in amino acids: CATGDGVGNQPQHF.

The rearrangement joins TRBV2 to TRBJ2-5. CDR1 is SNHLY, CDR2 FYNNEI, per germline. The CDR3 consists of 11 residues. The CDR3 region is CAHSGEETQYF.

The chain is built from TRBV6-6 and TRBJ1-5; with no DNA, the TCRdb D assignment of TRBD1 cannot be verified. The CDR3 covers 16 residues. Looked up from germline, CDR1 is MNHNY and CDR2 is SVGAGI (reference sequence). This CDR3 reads CASSPQGQGDNQPQHF.

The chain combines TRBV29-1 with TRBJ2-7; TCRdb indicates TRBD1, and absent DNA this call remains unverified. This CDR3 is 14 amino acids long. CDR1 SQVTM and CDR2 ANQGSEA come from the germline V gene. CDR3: CSVGMGQATFEQYF.

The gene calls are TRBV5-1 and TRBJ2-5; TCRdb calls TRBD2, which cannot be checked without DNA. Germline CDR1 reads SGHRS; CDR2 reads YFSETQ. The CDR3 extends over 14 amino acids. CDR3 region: CASSLAGGGETQYF.

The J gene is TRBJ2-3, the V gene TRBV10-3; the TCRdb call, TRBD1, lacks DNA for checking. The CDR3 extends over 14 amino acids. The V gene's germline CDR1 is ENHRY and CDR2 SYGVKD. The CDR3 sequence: CAISDPGPIDTQYF.

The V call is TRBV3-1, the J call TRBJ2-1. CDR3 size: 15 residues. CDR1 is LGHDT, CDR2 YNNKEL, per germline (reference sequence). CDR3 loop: CASSTLVGSYHEQFF.

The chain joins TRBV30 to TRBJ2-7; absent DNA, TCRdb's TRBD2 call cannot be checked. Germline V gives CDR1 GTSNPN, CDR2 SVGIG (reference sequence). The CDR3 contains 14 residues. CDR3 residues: CAWSRAQVSSEQYF.

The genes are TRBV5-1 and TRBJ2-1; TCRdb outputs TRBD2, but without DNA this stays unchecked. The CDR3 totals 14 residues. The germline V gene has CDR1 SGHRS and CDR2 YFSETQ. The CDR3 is CASKAGGPGNEQFF.

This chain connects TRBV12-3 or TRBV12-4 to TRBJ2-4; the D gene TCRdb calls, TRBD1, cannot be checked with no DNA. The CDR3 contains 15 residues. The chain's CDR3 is CASSLALVGGNIQYF.

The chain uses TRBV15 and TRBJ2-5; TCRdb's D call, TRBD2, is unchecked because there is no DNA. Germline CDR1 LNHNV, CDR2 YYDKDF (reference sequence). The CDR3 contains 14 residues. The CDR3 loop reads CATTDFEYQETQYF.

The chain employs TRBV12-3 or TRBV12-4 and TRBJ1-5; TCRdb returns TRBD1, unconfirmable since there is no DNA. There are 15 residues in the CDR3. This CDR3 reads CASKLGTGDNQPQHF.

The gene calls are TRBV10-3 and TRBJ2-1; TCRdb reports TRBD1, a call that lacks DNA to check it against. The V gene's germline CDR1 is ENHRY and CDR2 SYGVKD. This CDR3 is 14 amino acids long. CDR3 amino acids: CAISEPSPPNEQFF.

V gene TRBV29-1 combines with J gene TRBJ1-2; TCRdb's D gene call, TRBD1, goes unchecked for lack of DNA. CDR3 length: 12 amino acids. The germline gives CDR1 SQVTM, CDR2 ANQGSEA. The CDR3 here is CSVEDWTAGYTF.

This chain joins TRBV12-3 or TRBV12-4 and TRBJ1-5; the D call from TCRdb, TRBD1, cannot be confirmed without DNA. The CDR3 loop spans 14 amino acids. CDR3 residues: CASSLVGPNQPQHF.

CDR3 loop: CASSLRRDGQFF. The chain combines TRBV12-3 or TRBV12-4 with TRBJ2-1; TCRdb designates TRBD2, a call that cannot be tested without DNA. CDR3 length: 12 amino acids.

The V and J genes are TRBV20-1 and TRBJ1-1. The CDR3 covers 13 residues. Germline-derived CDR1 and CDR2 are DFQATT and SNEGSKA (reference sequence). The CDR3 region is CSARSTADTEAFF.

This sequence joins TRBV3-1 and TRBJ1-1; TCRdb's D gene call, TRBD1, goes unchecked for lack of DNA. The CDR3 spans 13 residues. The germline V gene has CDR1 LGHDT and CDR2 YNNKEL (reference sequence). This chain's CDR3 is CASSQFTGMEAFF.

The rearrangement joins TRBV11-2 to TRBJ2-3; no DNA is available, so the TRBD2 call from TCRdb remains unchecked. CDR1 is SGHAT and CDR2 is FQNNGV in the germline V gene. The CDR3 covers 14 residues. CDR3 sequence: CASRSLASVDTQYF.

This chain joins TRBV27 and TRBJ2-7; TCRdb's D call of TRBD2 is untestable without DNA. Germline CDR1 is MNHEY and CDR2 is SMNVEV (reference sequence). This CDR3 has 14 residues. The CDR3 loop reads CASKEGTGSYEQYF.

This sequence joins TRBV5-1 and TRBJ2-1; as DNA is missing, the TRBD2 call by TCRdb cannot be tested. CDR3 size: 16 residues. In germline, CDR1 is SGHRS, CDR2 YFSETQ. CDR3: CASSLAGVAGFNEQFF.

The CDR3 sequence: CSARAGGSSIGYTF. This sequence joins TRBV20-1 and TRBJ1-2; TCRdb selects TRBD1, and the lack of DNA leaves this call unchecked. This CDR3 is built from 14 residues. The germline CDR1 and CDR2 sequences are DFQATT and SNEGSKA (reference sequence).

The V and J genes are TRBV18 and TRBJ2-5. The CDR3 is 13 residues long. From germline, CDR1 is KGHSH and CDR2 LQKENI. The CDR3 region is CASSPPVEETQYF.

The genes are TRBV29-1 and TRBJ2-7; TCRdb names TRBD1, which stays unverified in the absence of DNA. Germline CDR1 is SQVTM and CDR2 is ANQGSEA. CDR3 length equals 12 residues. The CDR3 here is CSVRAGQYEQYF.

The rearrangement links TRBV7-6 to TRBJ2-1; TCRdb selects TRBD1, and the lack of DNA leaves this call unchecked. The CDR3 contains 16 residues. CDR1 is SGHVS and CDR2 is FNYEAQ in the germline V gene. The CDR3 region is CASSRRPGQGKGEQFF.

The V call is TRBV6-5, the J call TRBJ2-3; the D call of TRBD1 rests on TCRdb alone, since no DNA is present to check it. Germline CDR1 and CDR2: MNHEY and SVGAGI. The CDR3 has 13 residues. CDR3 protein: CASWTGEGDTQYF.